The rows below give T cell receptor beta chains drawn from one sample of a study of cytomegalovirus exposure and HLA in healthy donors. The table came from immunoSEQ multiplex PCR; TCRdb's copy has only in-frame clones and leaves some out. Of 100,000 to 150,000 clones detected, about nine tenths appear once; the ten largest clones hold 1.4%. Sample: PBMCs. Source of these receptors: a man aged 25 to 40 in good health and CMV-seronegative. Both conserved end residues are part of each CDR3. Fields, in order: V gene, D gene, clone size, J gene, CDR3 DNA, CDR3 protein. A D gene is named only where the DNA matches it firmly. Only part of the rows carry a size: once, few, many, or a class if the clone is expanded.

V gene: TRBV2
D gene: -
clone size: -
J gene: TRBJ2-3
CDR3 DNA: TGTGCCAGCAGTGAAGCGAGGCGAACTAGCACAGATACGCAGTATTTT
CDR3 protein: CASSEARRTSTDTQYF

V gene: TRBV7-2
D gene: -
clone size: -
J gene: TRBJ1-1
CDR3 DNA: TGTGCCAGCAGCTTGCGACAGGCGAACACTGAAGCTTTCTTT
CDR3 protein: CASSLRQANTEAFF

V gene: TRBV12-1
D gene: -
clone size: -
J gene: TRBJ2-5
CDR3 DNA: TGTGCCAGCAGCTTTGTCCTAGCCCAGTACTTC
CDR3 protein: CASSFVLAQYF

V gene: TRBV5-1
D gene: TRBD2
clone size: -
J gene: TRBJ2-1
CDR3 DNA: TGCGCCAGCAGCCCGGATGGACTAGCCAATGAGCAGTTCTTC
CDR3 protein: CASSPDGLANEQFF

V gene: TRBV14
D gene: -
clone size: -
J gene: TRBJ1-3
CDR3 DNA: TGTGCCAGCAGCCTCTACGGAAACACCATATATTTT
CDR3 protein: CASSLYGNTIYF

V gene: TRBV9
D gene: TRBD1
clone size: -
J gene: TRBJ1-5
CDR3 DNA: TGTGCCAGCAGCCCACGAGGAGAGGGGGCTCAGCCCCAGCATTTT
CDR3 protein: CASSPRGEGAQPQHF

V gene: TRBV7-6
D gene: TRBD2
clone size: -
J gene: TRBJ2-2
CDR3 DNA: TGTGCCAGCAGCTTATATGGAGCGGGAGGGAACACCGGGGAGCTGTTTTTT
CDR3 protein: CASSLYGAGGNTGELFF

V gene: TRBV5-1
D gene: TRBD1
clone size: -
J gene: TRBJ1-6
CDR3 DNA: TGCGCCAGCAGCCCACAAGGACAGGGAGGAATTTCGGCCCTCCACTTT
CDR3 protein: CASSPQGQGGISALHF

V gene: TRBV2
D gene: -
clone size: -
J gene: TRBJ1-3
CDR3 DNA: TGTGCCAGCAGTAAGAGCTCTGGAAACACCATATATTTT
CDR3 protein: CASSKSSGNTIYF

V gene: TRBV2
D gene: -
clone size: -
J gene: TRBJ2-2
CDR3 DNA: TGTGCCAGCAGTCTGGAGACAGACACCGGGGAGCTGTTTTTT
CDR3 protein: CASSLETDTGELFF

V gene: TRBV6-5
D gene: TRBD1
clone size: -
J gene: TRBJ2-2
CDR3 DNA: TGTGCCAGCAGGACCGGGACAGGGGGAGCCGGGGAGCTGTTTTTT
CDR3 protein: CASRTGTGGAGELFF

V gene: TRBV27
D gene: -
clone size: -
J gene: TRBJ1-6
CDR3 DNA: TGTGCCAGCAGTTCTCGTCAGGAATCACCCCTCCACTTT
CDR3 protein: CASSSRQESPLHF

V gene: TRBV14
D gene: -
clone size: -
J gene: TRBJ2-7
CDR3 DNA: TGTGCCAGCAGCCAAGGATTGGCTAGCAATGAGCAGTACTTC
CDR3 protein: CASSQGLASNEQYF

V gene: TRBV5-1
D gene: -
clone size: -
J gene: TRBJ1-4
CDR3 DNA: TGCGCCAGCAGTAAGAGGGTAGGGGGTCGTGATGAAAAACTGTTTTTT
CDR3 protein: CASSKRVGGRDEKLFF

V gene: TRBV23-1
D gene: TRBD2
clone size: -
J gene: TRBJ2-3
CDR3 DNA: TGCGCCAGCAGTCAATGCACTAGCGGGAAGAGTACAGATACGCAGTATTTT
CDR3 protein: CASSQCTSGKSTDTQYF

V gene: TRBV5-1
D gene: -
clone size: -
J gene: TRBJ2-3
CDR3 DNA: TGCGCCAGCAGCTTGGTACCTCGGGTAGATACGCAGTATTTT
CDR3 protein: CASSLVPRVDTQYF

V gene: TRBV7-9
D gene: -
clone size: -
J gene: TRBJ1-3
CDR3 DNA: TGTGCCAGCAGCTTAGTGTTCGGGAACTCTGGAAACACCATATATTTT
CDR3 protein: CASSLVFGNSGNTIYF

V gene: TRBV6-5
D gene: -
clone size: -
J gene: TRBJ2-3
CDR3 DNA: TGTGCCAGCAGTTCCATCACTAGTGGGAGTTCTAATACGCAGTATTTT
CDR3 protein: CASSSITSGSSNTQYF

V gene: TRBV6-6
D gene: -
clone size: -
J gene: TRBJ1-1
CDR3 DNA: TGTGCCAGCAGGTCGGAAGCTTTCTTT
CDR3 protein: CASRSEAFF

V gene: TRBV7-9
D gene: TRBD2
clone size: once
J gene: TRBJ2-7
CDR3 DNA: TGTGCCAGCAGCTTAGCGGCGGGAGACGGGTACGAGCAGTACTTC
CDR3 protein: CASSLAAGDGYEQYF

V gene: TRBV30
D gene: -
clone size: -
J gene: TRBJ1-6
CDR3 DNA: TGTGCCTGGAGTTGGCAGGGAGGGTCACCCCTCCACTTT
CDR3 protein: CAWSWQGGSPLHF

V gene: TRBV2
D gene: TRBD1
clone size: -
J gene: TRBJ1-2
CDR3 DNA: TGTGCCAGCAGTGAAGAGACAGGGTTCTATGGCTACACCTTC
CDR3 protein: CASSEETGFYGYTF

V gene: TRBV9
D gene: TRBD1
clone size: once
J gene: TRBJ1-4
CDR3 DNA: TGTGCCAGCAGCGAAGAGGGACAGCCTAATGAAAAACTGTTTTTT
CDR3 protein: CASSEEGQPNEKLFF

V gene: TRBV4-3
D gene: -
clone size: -
J gene: TRBJ1-1
CDR3 DNA: TGCGCCAGCAGCCAAACCCTGAGGTGGAACACTGAAGCTTTCTTT
CDR3 protein: CASSQTLRWNTEAFF

V gene: TRBV5-6
D gene: TRBD2
clone size: -
J gene: TRBJ2-5
CDR3 DNA: TGTGCCAGTCACCTCCAGCGGGCCCATAGCGGGGGGGAAGAGACCCAGTACTTC
CDR3 protein: CASHLQRAHSGGEETQYF

V gene: TRBV5-4
D gene: -
clone size: -
J gene: TRBJ2-1
CDR3 DNA: TGTGCCAGTCACCCCAGTGATTACAATGAGCAGTTCTTC
CDR3 protein: CASHPSDYNEQFF

V gene: TRBV7-2
D gene: -
clone size: once
J gene: TRBJ2-3
CDR3 DNA: TGTGCCAGCAGCGTGGGAGTGCGCACAGATACGCAGTATTTT
CDR3 protein: CASSVGVRTDTQYF

V gene: TRBV4-3
D gene: -
clone size: -
J gene: TRBJ1-6
CDR3 DNA: TGCGCCAGCAGCCAAGAACTCGACAGCAACAATTCACCCCTCCACTTT
CDR3 protein: CASSQELDSNNSPLHF

V gene: TRBV5-6
D gene: -
clone size: -
J gene: TRBJ1-3
CDR3 DNA: TGTGCCAGCAGCTTTCGCCGGAGCTCTGGAAACACCATATATTTT
CDR3 protein: CASSFRRSSGNTIYF

V gene: TRBV5-1
D gene: TRBD1
clone size: -
J gene: TRBJ1-2
CDR3 DNA: TGCGCCAGCAGCTTGGCAACAGGGGGAGGGTATGGCTACACCTTC
CDR3 protein: CASSLATGGGYGYTF

V gene: TRBV2
D gene: -
clone size: -
J gene: TRBJ2-1
CDR3 DNA: TGTGCCAGCAGTGCTGAGCGGGTAAATGAGCAGTTCTTC
CDR3 protein: CASSAERVNEQFF

V gene: TRBV29-1
D gene: -
clone size: -
J gene: TRBJ1-1
CDR3 DNA: TGCAGCGTTGAGGTGGGGGGTACGGGGACTGAAGCTTTCTTT
CDR3 protein: CSVEVGGTGTEAFF

V gene: TRBV29-1
D gene: TRBD2
clone size: few
J gene: TRBJ2-7
CDR3 DNA: TGCAGCGTTGTTGGTAGCGGGAGGGCCTACGAGCAGTACTTC
CDR3 protein: CSVVGSGRAYEQYF

V gene: TRBV7-9
D gene: -
clone size: -
J gene: TRBJ1-5
CDR3 DNA: TGTGCCAGCAGTCCAGGGATAGACCCGGGCCAGCATTTT
CDR3 protein: CASSPGIDPGQHF

V gene: TRBV6-1
D gene: -
clone size: -
J gene: TRBJ2-7
CDR3 DNA: TGTGCCAGCAGTGAAACGCAGGGGACGCCCTACGAGCAGTACTTC
CDR3 protein: CASSETQGTPYEQYF

V gene: TRBV4-1
D gene: -
clone size: -
J gene: TRBJ2-7
CDR3 DNA: TGCGCCAGCAGGGCCGGGACTGCCTCCTACGAGCAGTACTTC
CDR3 protein: CASRAGTASYEQYF

V gene: TRBV7-9
D gene: TRBD1
clone size: -
J gene: TRBJ2-1
CDR3 DNA: TGTGCCAGCAGCTGGGGACAGGCGATCGATGAGCAGTTCTTC
CDR3 protein: CASSWGQAIDEQFF

V gene: TRBV5-4
D gene: TRBD1
clone size: -
J gene: TRBJ2-7
CDR3 DNA: TGTGCCAGCAGCCCGGGGGACAGGTCCTACGAGCAGTACTTC
CDR3 protein: CASSPGDRSYEQYF

V gene: TRBV4-3
D gene: TRBD1
clone size: -
J gene: TRBJ1-2
CDR3 DNA: TGCGCCAGCAGCCAAGATGTCAGGGGGGCCTATGGCTACACCTTC
CDR3 protein: CASSQDVRGAYGYTF

V gene: TRBV19
D gene: TRBD2
clone size: -
J gene: TRBJ2-1
CDR3 DNA: TGTGCCAGTAGCTTATCGACTAGCGGGAGACTCCATGAGCAGTTCTTC
CDR3 protein: CASSLSTSGRLHEQFF

V gene: TRBV4-3
D gene: -
clone size: -
J gene: TRBJ2-1
CDR3 DNA: TGCGCCAGCAGCCAAGAGGTTGCGGGTCTCATCTACAATGAGCAGTTCTTC
CDR3 protein: CASSQEVAGLIYNEQFF

V gene: TRBV7-3
D gene: -
clone size: -
J gene: TRBJ2-3
CDR3 DNA: TGTGCCAGCAGCTTAACGTCGGGTGGAACAGATACGCAGTATTTT
CDR3 protein: CASSLTSGGTDTQYF

V gene: TRBV6-1
D gene: TRBD1
clone size: -
J gene: TRBJ2-7
CDR3 DNA: TGTGCCAGCAGCAGACAGGGAAGCGAGCAGTACTTC
CDR3 protein: CASSRQGSEQYF

V gene: TRBV4-1
D gene: TRBD1
clone size: -
J gene: TRBJ2-7
CDR3 DNA: TGCGCCAGCAGCCCCAGACTCGGCAGGGGGTACGAGCAGTACTTC
CDR3 protein: CASSPRLGRGYEQYF